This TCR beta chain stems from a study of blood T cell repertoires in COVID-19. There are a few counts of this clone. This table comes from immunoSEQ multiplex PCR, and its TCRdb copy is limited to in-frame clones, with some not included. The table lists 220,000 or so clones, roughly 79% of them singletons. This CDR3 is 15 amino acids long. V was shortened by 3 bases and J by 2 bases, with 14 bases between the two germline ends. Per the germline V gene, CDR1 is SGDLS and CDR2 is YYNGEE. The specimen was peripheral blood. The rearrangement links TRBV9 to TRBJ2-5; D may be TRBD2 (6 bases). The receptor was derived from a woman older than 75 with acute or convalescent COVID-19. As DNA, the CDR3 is TGTGCCAGCAGCGCTCCCGGGAGCCGACAAGAGACCCAGTACTTC. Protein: CASSAPGSRQETQYF.